The TCR beta chain described here comes from a study of regulatory T cells in long-lasting Graves disease. Sample time point: persistent/refractory GD, antithyroid drugs over 5 years with positive TRAb. The authors made the TCR library using RNA they extracted from PBMCs. In each case, Graves' disease was diagnosed per American Thyroid Association guidelines. In building TCR beta libraries, iRepertoire HTBI primers were used together with Arm-PCR of CDR3 regions. TCRdb independently ran MiXCR on the multiplex PCR reads; one entry per CDR3 protein. The sample includes 400,000 to 500,000 distinct CDR3 sequences, about 22% of them seen just once. CDR3 length: 14 amino acids. Germline lookup yields CDR1 SGDLS and CDR2 YYNGEE. V was pared by 2 bases and J by 7 bases, with 1 base of the junction left unmatched.

The TCR was taken from a female donor with Graves disease. V usage is TRBV9 and J usage is TRBJ1-6; the match to TRBD1 covers 9 bases. The sample consisted of peripheral blood mononuclear cells (PBMCs), taken when the disease was refractory, from a patient treated with antithyroid drugs. The CDR3 bases are TGTGCCAGCAGCGTCGGGACAGGGAATTCACCCCTCCACTTT. Encoded protein: CASSVGTGNSPLHF.